Listed below are T cell receptor beta chains from one sample, sequenced in a study of T-cell memory formation after mild COVID-19. TCRdb used MiXCR to reprocess the 5' RACE reads, holding one entry per CDR3 protein. Among about 340,000 distinct CDR3 sequences listed, 13% were seen once. Sequencing used PBMCs or a T cell subset sorted from them (not recorded which). Source of these receptors: a man aged 18 to 29 who had mild COVID-19 (a few samples of this study predate the infection). Cell type and time point are not known. The CDR3 runs from the conserved cysteine through the conserved F or W. A D gene is named only where the DNA matches it firmly. Clone sizes are given selectively: once, few, many, or a class where the clone is expanded.

TRBV20-1	TRBJ2-5	TRBD1	many	CSAMTGPEETQYF	TGCAGTGCTATGACAGGGCCGGAAGAGACCCAGTACTTC
TRBV7-2	TRBJ2-1	-	-	CASSQASPVNEQFF	TGTGCCAGCAGCCAAGCCAGCCCTGTCAATGAGCAGTTCTTC
TRBV12-3/TRBV12-4	TRBJ2-3	TRBD1	-	CASSLPGQGASDTQYF	TGTGCCAGCAGTTTACCGGGACAGGGGGCTTCAGATACGCAGTATTTT
TRBV19	TRBJ2-3	-	-	CASSFITGTPEEQYF	TGTGCCAGTAGTTTCATAACCGGGACCCCTGAGGAGCAGTATTTT
TRBV6-6	TRBJ1-2	-	-	CAGLGDDYGYTF	TGTGCCGGACTAGGAGACGACTATGGCTACACCTTC
TRBV6-5	TRBJ2-1	TRBD1	-	CASRSPDRSSYNEQFF	TGTGCCAGCAGATCACCGGACAGGAGCTCCTACAATGAGCAGTTCTTC
TRBV12-3/TRBV12-4	TRBJ2-7	TRBD1	few	CASSPNRGQGFF	TGTGCCAGCAGCCCCAATAGGGGACAGGGCTTTTTC
TRBV6-5	TRBJ2-1	TRBD2	-	CASRGPGGLDEQFF	TGTGCCAGCCGAGGTCCGGGGGGGCTTGACGAGCAGTTCTTC
TRBV28	TRBJ1-5	-	-	CASSLVAAGGNQPQHF	TGTGCCAGCAGTTTAGTGGCCGCCGGAGGGAATCAGCCCCAGCATTTT
TRBV19	TRBJ2-5	-	-	CASSPSLGDKLRETQYF	TGTGCCAGTAGCCCCTCCCTTGGGGACAAACTTCGGGAGACCCAGTACTTC
TRBV28	TRBJ1-2	TRBD1	few	CASRQTGDNYGYTF	TGTGCCAGCAGACAGACAGGGGATAACTATGGCTACACCTTC
TRBV4-1	TRBJ2-5	-	-	CASSQDSSTWETQYF	TGCGCCAGCAGCCAAGATTCCAGTACATGGGAGACCCAGTACTTC
TRBV7-3	TRBJ1-1	TRBD1	few	CASSLGTGFGAFF	TGTGCCAGCAGCTTAGGGACAGGGTTCGGAGCTTTCTTT
TRBV7-2	TRBJ2-7	-	few	CASGEGTNSYEQYF	TGTGCCAGCGGTGAGGGCACAAACTCCTACGAGCAGTACTTC
TRBV6-5	TRBJ2-5	-	-	CTSKPGRQETQYF	TGTACCAGCAAGCCTGGGCGGCAAGAGACCCAGTACTTC
TRBV5-1	TRBJ1-2	-	-	CASSLVGGINGYTF	TGCGCCAGCAGCTTGGTCGGAGGGATCAATGGCTACACCTTC
TRBV11-2	TRBJ1-1	TRBD1	many	CASSLVTGVNTEAFF	TGTGCCAGCAGCTTAGTCACAGGGGTGAACACTGAAGCTTTCTTT
TRBV7-9	TRBJ2-2	-	few	CASSQSWAPGELFF	TGTGCCAGCAGCCAGTCGTGGGCTCCCGGGGAGCTGTTTTTT
TRBV20-1	TRBJ1-5	-	few	CSARGHSNQPQHF	TGCAGTGCTAGAGGACATAGCAATCAGCCCCAGCATTTT
TRBV7-2	TRBJ1-1	-	-	CASSLDFTNTEAFF	TGTGCCAGCAGCTTGGACTTCACGAACACTGAAGCTTTCTTT
TRBV5-1	TRBJ1-6	-	many	CASSQEYGNSPLHF	TGCGCCAGCAGCCAAGAATACGGCAATTCACCCCTCCACTTT
TRBV5-1	TRBJ1-2	-	-	CASSFASPNYGYTF	TGCGCCAGCAGCTTTGCCAGTCCTAACTATGGCTACACCTTC
TRBV15	TRBJ2-3	TRBD2	few	CATSRDLGLAGPDTQYF	TGTGCCACCAGCAGAGATCTAGGGCTAGCGGGCCCAGATACGCAGTATTTT
TRBV5-1	TRBJ2-2	TRBD1	few	CASSLKPQGADTGELFF	TGCGCCAGCAGCTTGAAGCCACAGGGGGCGGACACCGGGGAGCTGTTTTTT
TRBV19	TRBJ2-5	-	-	CASKRTEQETQYF	TGTGCCAGTAAACGGACAGAACAAGAGACCCAGTACTTC